The TCR beta chain described here comes from a study of patients and donors after allogeneic stem cell transplantation. A single record per CDR3 protein comes from TCRdb applying MiXCR to the RT-PCR reads. The table has roughly 230,000 distinct CDR3 sequences, 11% to 15% seen once. CDR3 length: 16 amino acids. V dropped 4 bases and J dropped 5; count of bases not matched to a gene: 9. Germline CDR1 and CDR2: SGHNT and YYREEE (reference sequence). This clonotype occurred many times. This clonotype was obtained from a human donor who was either an allogeneic HSCT recipient or a stem cell or donor lymphocyte infusion donor (not recorded which). It is not recorded whose cells these are; they may come from a transplant donor. Source material: blood, either unsorted or a sorted T cell fraction (not recorded which). The J gene is TRBJ2-1, the V gene TRBV5-4; 10 bases are shared with TRBD2. For the CDR3, the DNA is TGTGCCAGCAGCCGGGGGAGGCTAGCGGGAGACAATGAGCAGTTCTTC. Translated: CASSRGRLAGDNEQFF. Variable domain in full (rest from reference TRBV5-4 and TRBJ2-1): ETGVTQSPTHLIKTRGQQVTLRCSSQSGHNTVSWYQQALGQGPQFIFQYYREEENGRGNFPPRFSGLQFPNYSSELNVNALELDDSALYLCASSRGRLAGDNEQFFGPGTRLTVL.